This T cell receptor beta chain was profiled in a study of CD8 T cells in ankylosing spondylitis. Study observations and caveats: The authors found the disease-linked clones to be CD8+ and relatively rare in peripheral blood. Clones tied to disease were said to be significantly enriched in matched ankylosing spondylitis synovial fluid. There was a TCR beta motif, made of eight highly homologous variants, that appeared characteristic of ankylosing spondylitis blood.

This clonotype has at least ten counts. Antigen specificity is unknown. Trimming took 6 bases from V and 5 from J, leaving 20 bases between them. The length of the CDR3 is 15 residues. In making TCR beta libraries, quantitative 5'-RACE with molecular barcodes was used. TCRdb independently ran MiXCR on the 5' RACE reads; one entry per CDR3 protein. The sample consists of 85,000 to 100,000 distinct CDR3 sequences, about 9% of them appearing once. This TCR derives from a male donor with ankylosing spondylitis or in good health (not recorded which). The rearrangement uses TRBV12-3 or TRBV12-4 and TRBJ2-7; D may be TRBD1 (6 bases). The sample consisted of blood, either unsorted or a sorted T cell fraction (not recorded which). CDR3 protein: CASRPPGQGSHEQYF. CDR3 in DNA: TGTGCCAGCAGGCCCCCGGGGCAGGGGAGTCACGAGCAGTACTTC.